Shown below are 20 T cell receptor beta chains from a single sample sequenced in a study of T cells in tuberculosis. Time point: new active TB diagnosis, blood taken before or within 7 days of starting treatment. Clones were sequenced by immunoSEQ multiplex PCR, and TCRdb holds only the in-frame ones, with some missing. This sample yields about 22,000 clones, of which 70% to 90% are seen a single time; 14% to 15% belongs to the top ten. The sample was PBMCs, taken at tuberculosis diagnosis. Every receptor here comes from an adult with tuberculosis.

V and J are TRBV7-9 and TRBJ2-7; D perhaps matches TRBD2 (6 bases). Germline V lookup: CDR1 SEHNR, CDR2 FQNEAQ (reference sequence). V lost 4 bases and J 0 bases, leaving 16 bases between the germline ends. The CDR3 is 16 amino acids. Here the CDR3 DNA reads TGTGCCAGCAGCTCAAAGGAGGGCCAGAGCTCCTACGAGCAGTACTTC. It specifies CASSSKEGQSSYEQYF.

This chain connects TRBV27 to TRBJ1-2, with TRBD1 matching 12 bases. Germline CDR1 is MNHEY and CDR2 is SMNVEV (reference sequence). V gave up 5 bases and J gave up 2 bases; unmatched junction bases: 9. The CDR3 is made up of 17 amino acids. CDR3 residues: CASSPSRDRGRNYGYTF. The CDR3 DNA reads as TGTGCCAGCAGTCCGTCCCGGGACAGGGGGCGAAACTATGGCTACACCTTC.

This rearrangement joins TRBV7-3 to TRBJ2-5; 8 bases are shared with TRBD1. Trimming removed 2 bases from V and 1 base from J; junction bases left unmatched: 3. CDR3 length: 15 residues. Germline V gives CDR1 SGHTA, CDR2 FQGTGA. The CDR3 protein is CASSLGQGAQETQYF. The CDR3 DNA is TGTGCCAGCAGCTTAGGGCAGGGGGCCCAAGAGACCCAGTACTTC.

The rearrangement links TRBV5-4 to TRBJ1-2; no definite D call. CDR1 and CDR2 (germline): SGHNT, YYREEE (reference sequence). V was shortened by 0 bases and J by 6 bases, with 6 bases between the two germline ends. This CDR3 is 12 amino acids long. This chain's CDR3 is CASSLVSNGYTF. The CDR3 DNA is TGTGCCAGCAGCTTGGTTAGTAATGGCTACACCTTC.

The chain joins TRBV2 to TRBJ1-1; no firm D call. V lost 11 bases to trimming and J lost 0 bases, with 16 bases between them. Germline V gene data show CDR1 as SNHLY and CDR2 as FYNNEI. The CDR3 sequence is 14 residues long. CDR3 DNA: TGTGCCCGAGGCACGGTCCTTATGAACACTGAAGCTTTCTTT. Protein product: CARGTVLMNTEAFF.

The chain employs TRBV27 and TRBJ1-5, with TRBD1 as a possible D gene (5 bases). The CDR3 extends over 14 amino acids. Germline V CDR1 and CDR2: MNHEY, SMNVEV (reference sequence). V gave up 0 bases and J gave up 7 bases, with 10 bases separating them. Here the CDR3 reads CASSLSRANQPQHF. The CDR3, as DNA: TGTGCCAGCAGTTTATCCAGGGCGAACCAGCCCCAGCATTTT.

The rearrangement joins TRBV5-4 to TRBJ2-2, with TRBD1 matching 7 bases. Germline trimming cut 4 bases from V and 1 base from J; bases unmatched to any gene: 7. Germline values: CDR1 SGHNT, CDR2 YYREEE (reference sequence). The CDR3 is 16 residues long. The CDR3 DNA reads TGTGCCAGCAGCATACCGGGACAGAAGAACACCGGGGAGCTGTTTTTT. Protein product: CASSIPGQKNTGELFF.

This chain joins TRBV7-2 and TRBJ2-2, with a possible D match to TRBD2 (6 bases). V lost 1 base and J 1 base, leaving 7 bases between the germline ends. Germline-derived CDR1 and CDR2 are SGHTA and FQGNSA. This CDR3 contains 15 residues. The CDR3 loop is CASSLGGENTGELFF. The CDR3 DNA reads TGTGCCAGCAGCTTAGGGGGGGAGAACACCGGGGAGCTGTTTTTT.

The chain recombines TRBV19 with TRBJ1-2; TRBD1 matches 9 bases. CDR1 is LNHDA, CDR2 SQIVND, per germline (reference sequence). V gave up 7 bases and J gave up 5 bases; unmatched junction bases: 17. The CDR3 loop spans 17 amino acids. CDR3 amino acids: CASTRPGTGSGRYGYTF. As DNA, the CDR3 is TGTGCCAGTACTCGTCCCGGGACAGGGAGTGGCCGGTATGGCTACACCTTC.

This chain links TRBV5-1 with TRBJ1-1, with TRBD1 identical over 11 bases. The CDR3 has 17 residues. V was pared by 5 bases and J by 1 base, with 10 bases of the junction left unmatched. The germline V gene encodes CDR1 SGHRS and CDR2 YFSETQ. DNA of the CDR3: TGCGCCAGCAGGCATGAGGACAGGGGGCGTCGGAACACTGAAGCTTTCTTT. It translates to CASRHEDRGRRNTEAFF.

V is TRBV11-2 and J is TRBJ1-2, with 9 bases fitting TRBD1. There are 16 residues in the CDR3. Germline V gene sequence: CDR1 SGHAT, CDR2 FQNNGV. V dropped 3 bases and J dropped 0; count of bases not matched to a gene: 5. This CDR3 reads CASSFGTGSSNYGYTF. The CDR3 DNA sequence: TGTGCCAGCAGCTTCGGGACAGGGAGTTCTAACTATGGCTACACCTTC.

This sequence joins TRBV6-1 and TRBJ2-2; 11 bases match TRBD2. J lost 6 bases, V lost 4 bases, and 10 bases had no gene match. From germline, CDR1 is MNHNS and CDR2 SASEGT. This CDR3 spans 17 amino acids. The CDR3 nucleotides are TGTGCCAGCAGTGTCCTAGCGGGGGGTCTCGAGGCCGGGGAGCTGTTTTTT. Its translation: CASSVLAGGLEAGELFF.

This clone was seen only a few times. Other DNA sequences in the sample encode the same CDR3. V and J are TRBV2 and TRBJ1-2; possible D gene TRBD1, 5 bases. The V and J ends lost 7 bases and 4 bases respectively, with 13 bases between them. Looked up from germline, CDR1 is SNHLY and CDR2 is FYNNEI. The CDR3 has 13 residues. The CDR3 protein is CASNPEGSYGYTF. CDR3 in DNA: TGTGCCAGCAATCCGGAGGGGAGCTATGGCTACACCTTC.

V usage is TRBV11-3 and J usage is TRBJ1-1, with a tentative D call TRBD1 (5 bases). The CDR3 is 12 residues long. V lost 0 bases to trimming and J lost 11 bases, with 10 bases between them. The V gene's germline CDR1 is SGHNT and CDR2 YENEEA. CDR3 in DNA: TGTGCCAGCAGCTTAGATTCAGGGATGGCTTTCTTT. Translating gives CASSLDSGMAFF.

The J gene is TRBJ2-4, the V gene TRBV4-1; maybe TRBD1 (6 bases). This CDR3 spans 15 amino acids. Trimming took 3 bases from V and 0 from J, leaving 9 bases between them. Germline V CDR1 and CDR2: MGHRA, YSYEKL. The CDR3 region has the DNA TGCGCCAGCAGCCAGGCGGACAGAGCCAAAAACATTCAGTACTTC. Translated: CASSQADRAKNIQYF.

This chain uses TRBV19 with TRBJ2-7; D may be TRBD1 (6 bases). Per the germline V gene, CDR1 is LNHDA and CDR2 is SQIVND (reference sequence). The length of the CDR3 is 12 residues. Trimming stripped 7 bases from V and 5 bases from J, with 12 bases between. The CDR3 loop reads CASNGRGDEQYF. The CDR3 bases are TGTGCCAGTAACGGCAGGGGTGACGAGCAGTACTTC.

The chain is built from TRBV5-8 and TRBJ1-4; D unresolved. The CDR3 extends over 16 amino acids. Trimming shortened V by 6 bases and J by 7 bases, and 22 bases separated the two germline ends. CDR1 SGHTS and CDR2 YDEGEE come from the germline V gene. The CDR3 protein is CASNSRSILGGEKLFF. CDR3 nucleotides: TGTGCCAGCAACTCCCGGTCGATCTTAGGCGGTGAAAAACTGTTTTTT.

The V call is TRBV9, the J call TRBJ2-5; 7 bases agree with TRBD2. V lost 0 bases to trimming and J lost 5 bases; unmatched junction nucleotides: 4. The CDR3 consists of 14 residues. Germline CDR1 SGDLS, CDR2 YYNGEE. The CDR3 DNA sequence: TGTGCCAGCAGCGTAGAAGCGGGGAGGGAGACCCAGTACTTC. The encoded protein is CASSVEAGRETQYF.

This chain connects TRBV6-5 to TRBJ2-3; 10 bases line up with TRBD1. CDR1 is MNHEY and CDR2 is SVGAGI in the germline V gene. The junction had 7 bases not matched to a gene; V was cut back by 0 bases and J by 7 bases. This CDR3 region has 16 residues. Written as DNA, the CDR3 is TGTGCCAGCAGTTACTCGCGGACAGGGGGACTCTATACGCAGTATTTT. It is translated as CASSYSRTGGLYTQYF.

This clone was recorded a few times. The rearrangement uses TRBV6-1 and TRBJ1-1; 7 nucleotides match TRBD1. Germline-derived CDR1 and CDR2 are MNHNS and SASEGT. CDR3 length: 14 amino acids. Trimming at V came to 9 bases and at J to 6 bases, leaving 13 bases not matched to a gene. In DNA, the CDR3 is TGTGCCAGTGCCCTGAAGGGGGCGAAGTCTGAAGCTTTCTTT. Its protein is CASALKGAKSEAFF.